The clone carrying this T cell receptor beta chain was recorded many times. What it recognizes is unknown. The time point denotes: newly diagnosed GD, antithyroid drugs for less than 3 months. Extracted PBMC RNA gave rise to the TCR library. Combining iRepertoire HTBI primers with Arm-PCR of CDR3 regions, the authors built TCR beta libraries. TCRdb passed the multiplex PCR reads through MiXCR, listing each CDR3 protein once. The table includes 550,000 to 650,000 distinct CDR3 sequences, about 16% detected once. V was pared by 6 bases and J by 3 bases, with 14 bases between. There are 14 residues in the CDR3. This sample is part of a study of regulatory T cells in long-lasting Graves disease. Findings and limits, study-wide: TRBV28, TRBJ1-2 and TRBJ2-5 were favored in persistent disease. The persistent group shared 2,500 to 3,000 public clonotypes, more than the approximately 890 shared by new patients.

These sequences were also reported in another study, on T cells in Graves' hyperthyroidism and ophthalmopathy. From that study: Clinical symptoms, serum thyroxine and TRAb, thyroid ultrasound and orbital computed tomography together formed the diagnostic basis.

Sequencing used peripheral blood mononuclear cells (PBMCs), obtained at new diagnosis, from a patient treated with antithyroid drugs. The chain carries TRBV12-3 or TRBV12-4 and TRBJ1-2; D uncertain. The receptor comes from a man aged 18 to 35 with Graves disease. The CDR3 sequence is CASSLGRLDYGYTF. Here the CDR3 DNA reads TGTGCCAGCAGCCTGGGGAGGTTGGACTATGGCTACACCTTC.